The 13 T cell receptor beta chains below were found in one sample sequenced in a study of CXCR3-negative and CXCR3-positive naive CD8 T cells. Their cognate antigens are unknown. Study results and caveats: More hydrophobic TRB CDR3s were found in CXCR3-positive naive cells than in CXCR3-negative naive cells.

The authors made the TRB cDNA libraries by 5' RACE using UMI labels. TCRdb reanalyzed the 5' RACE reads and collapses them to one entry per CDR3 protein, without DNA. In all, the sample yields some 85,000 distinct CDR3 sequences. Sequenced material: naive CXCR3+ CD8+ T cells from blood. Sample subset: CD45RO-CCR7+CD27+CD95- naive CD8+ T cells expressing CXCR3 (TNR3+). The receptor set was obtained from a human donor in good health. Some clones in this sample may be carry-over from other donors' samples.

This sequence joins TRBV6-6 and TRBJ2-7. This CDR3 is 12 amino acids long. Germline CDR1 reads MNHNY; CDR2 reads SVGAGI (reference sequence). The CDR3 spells CASSQDAFEQYF.

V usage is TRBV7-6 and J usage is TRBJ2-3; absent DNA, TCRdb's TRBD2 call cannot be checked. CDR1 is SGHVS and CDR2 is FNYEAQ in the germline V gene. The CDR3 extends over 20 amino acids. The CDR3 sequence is CASSLGAADPSTSRADTQYF.

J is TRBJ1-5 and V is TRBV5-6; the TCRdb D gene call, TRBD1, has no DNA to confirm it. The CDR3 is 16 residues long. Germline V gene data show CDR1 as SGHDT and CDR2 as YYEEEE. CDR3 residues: CASSLEGGLGDQPQHF.

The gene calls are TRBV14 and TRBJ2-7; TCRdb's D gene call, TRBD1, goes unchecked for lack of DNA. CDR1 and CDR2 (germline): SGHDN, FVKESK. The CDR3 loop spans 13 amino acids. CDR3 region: CASSRDSAYEQYF.

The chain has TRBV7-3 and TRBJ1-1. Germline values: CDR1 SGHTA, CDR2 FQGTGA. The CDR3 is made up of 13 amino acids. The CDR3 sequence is CASSLTWNTEAFF.

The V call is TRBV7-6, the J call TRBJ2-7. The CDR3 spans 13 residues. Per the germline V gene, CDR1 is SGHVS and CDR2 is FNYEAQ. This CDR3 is CASSLPYSYEQYF.

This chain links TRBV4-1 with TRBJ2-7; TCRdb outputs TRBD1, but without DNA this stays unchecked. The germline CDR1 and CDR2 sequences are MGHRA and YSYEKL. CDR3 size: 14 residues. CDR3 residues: CASSQVQGEYEQYF.

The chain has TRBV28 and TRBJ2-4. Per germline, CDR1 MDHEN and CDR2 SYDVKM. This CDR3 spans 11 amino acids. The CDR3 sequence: CASRGTAPMYF. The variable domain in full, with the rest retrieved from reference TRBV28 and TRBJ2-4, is DVKVTQSSRYLVKRTGEKVFLECVQDMDHENMFWYRQDPGLGLRLIYFSYDVKMKEKGDIPEGYSVSREKKERFSLILESASTNQTSMYLCASRGTAPMYFGAGTRLSVL.

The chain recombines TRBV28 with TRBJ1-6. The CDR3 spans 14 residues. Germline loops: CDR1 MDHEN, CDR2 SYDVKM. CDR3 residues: CASSSAAGPSPLHF.

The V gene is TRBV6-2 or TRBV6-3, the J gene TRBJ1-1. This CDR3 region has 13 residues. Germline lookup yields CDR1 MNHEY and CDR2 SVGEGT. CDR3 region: CASNEEVYTEAFF.

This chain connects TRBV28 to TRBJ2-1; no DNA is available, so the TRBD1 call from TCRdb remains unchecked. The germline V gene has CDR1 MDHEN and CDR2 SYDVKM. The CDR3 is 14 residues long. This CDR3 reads CASSWEGDPPEQFF. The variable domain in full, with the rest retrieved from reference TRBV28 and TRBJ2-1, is DVKVTQSSRYLVKRTGEKVFLECVQDMDHENMFWYRQDPGLGLRLIYFSYDVKMKEKGDIPEGYSVSREKKERFSLILESASTNQTSMYLCASSWEGDPPEQFFGPGTRLTVL.

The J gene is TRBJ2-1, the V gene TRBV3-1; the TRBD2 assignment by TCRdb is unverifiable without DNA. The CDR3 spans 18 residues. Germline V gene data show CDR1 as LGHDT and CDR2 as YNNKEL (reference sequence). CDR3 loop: CASSALTSGGAEAHEQFF.

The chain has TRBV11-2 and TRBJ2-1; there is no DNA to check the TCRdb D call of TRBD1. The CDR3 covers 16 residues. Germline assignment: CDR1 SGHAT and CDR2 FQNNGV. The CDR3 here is CASSLTEGGLYNEQFF.